Below, 26 T cell receptor beta chains from the same sample are listed, as sequenced in a study of control samples from healthy donors and cancer patients. Assay used: immunoSEQ multiplex PCR; TCRdb lists only in-frame clones, some missing. The data hold approximately 190,000 clones, with approximately 91% observed a single time. What was sequenced was blood. The receptor set was obtained from a man younger than 45 in good health.

The V gene is TRBV11-2, the J gene TRBJ1-2; D may be TRBD1 (5 bases). V dropped 1 base and J dropped 2 bases, with 8 bases sitting between them. CDR3 length equals 14 residues. From germline, CDR1 is SGHAT and CDR2 FQNNGV. In nucleotides, the CDR3 is TGTGCCAGCAGCTTAGGCCGGGGGAACTATGGCTACACCTTC. It codes for CASSLGRGNYGYTF.

The J gene is TRBJ2-7, the V gene TRBV7-8; D uncertain. CDR3 length: 13 residues. Germline loops: CDR1 SGHVS, CDR2 FQNEAQ. The V and J ends lost 4 bases and 4 bases respectively, with 11 bases between them. The CDR3: CASSSRTAYEQYF. As DNA, the CDR3 is TGTGCCAGCAGCTCCCGGACGGCTTACGAGCAGTACTTC. Full variable domain (outside the CDR3, taken from reference TRBV7-8 and TRBJ2-7): GAGVSQSPRYKVAKRGQDVALRCDPISGHVSLFWYQQALGQGPEFLTYFQNEAQLDKSGLPSDRFFAERPEGSVSTLKIQRTQQEDSAVYLCASSSRTAYEQYFGPGTRLTVT.

This chain connects TRBV13 to TRBJ2-7; 8 bases line up with TRBD1. The ends lost 0 bases at V and 1 base at J; junction bases unmatched: 5. Germline-derived CDR1 and CDR2 are PRHDT and FYEKMQ (reference sequence). This CDR3 comprises 16 residues. The CDR3 loop reads CASSLGGRTGSYEQYF. In DNA, the CDR3 is TGTGCCAGCAGCTTAGGGGGGAGGACAGGGTCCTACGAGCAGTACTTC.

The J gene is TRBJ2-7, the V gene TRBV19; maybe TRBD1 (6 bases). Trimming cost V 4 bases and J 2 bases, with 9 bases left between them. This CDR3 has 13 amino acids. The germline gives CDR1 LNHDA, CDR2 SQIVND (reference sequence). CDR3 protein: CASSRGDTYEQYF. In nucleotides, the CDR3 is TGTGCCAGTAGTAGAGGGGACACCTACGAGCAGTACTTC.

This chain links TRBV7-6 with TRBJ1-1; 8 bases align to TRBD1. Per germline, CDR1 SGHVS and CDR2 FNYEAQ. The ends lost 1 base at V and 2 bases at J; junction bases unmatched: 6. There are 16 residues in the CDR3. The CDR3 loop reads CASSLGDRGLNTEAFF. The DNA of the CDR3 is TGTGCCAGCAGCTTAGGAGACAGGGGCCTAAACACTGAAGCTTTCTTT.

The chain has TRBV2 and TRBJ2-1, with TRBD2 identical over 8 bases. Trimming removed 6 bases from V and 7 bases from J; junction bases left unmatched: 11. This CDR3 has 15 residues. CDR1 is SNHLY, CDR2 FYNNEI, per germline. The CDR3 DNA follows: TGTGCCAGCAGGCGCCCCGGGACTAGAGATAATGAGCAGTTCTTC. It yields the protein CASRRPGTRDNEQFF.

The gene calls are TRBV3-1 (or the pseudogene TRBV3-2) and TRBJ1-2; 8 bases fit TRBD1. Trimming cost V 4 bases and J 3 bases; bases outside gene matches: 4. CDR1 and CDR2 from the germline V gene are LGHDT and YNNKEL (reference sequence). The CDR3 covers 14 residues. CDR3 sequence (DNA): TGTGCCAGCAGCCGACAGGGGAATCACTATGGCTACACCTTC. Its translation: CASSRQGNHYGYTF.

This clone was counted a single time. This chain links TRBV28 with TRBJ1-2, with D perhaps TRBD1 (6 bases). Trimming stripped 5 bases from V and 6 bases from J, with 22 bases between. Germline V gene lookup returns CDR1 MDHEN and CDR2 SYDVKM. The CDR3 consists of 16 residues. CDR3 nucleotide sequence: TGTGCCAGCAGTACAGCAGGGGAAGGTAATCCCCATGGCTACACCTTC. Residues: CASSTAGEGNPHGYTF.

V and J are TRBV11-2 and TRBJ2-3, with D perhaps TRBD1 (6 bases). CDR3 length equals 15 residues. Germline loops: CDR1 SGHAT, CDR2 FQNNGV. The germline V and J ends were trimmed by 3 bases and 6 bases, with 16 bases remaining between them. The CDR3 coding sequence is TGTGCCAGCAGCTTCGACAGGCCCCCTGGGGATACGCAGTATTTT. As protein: CASSFDRPPGDTQYF.

The chain's CDR3 is CASSLAGTRYQPQHF. As DNA, the CDR3 is TGCGCCAGCAGCTTGGCGGGCACAAGATATCAGCCCCAGCATTTT. The chain links TRBV5-1 to TRBJ1-5; D gene uncertain. The CDR3 covers 15 residues. Germline V gene lookup returns CDR1 SGHRS and CDR2 YFSETQ. V lost 0 bases to trimming and J lost 5 bases, with 12 bases between them.

The J gene is TRBJ1-1, the V gene TRBV19; D perhaps matches TRBD1 (5 bases). CDR3 length: 16 amino acids. Germline CDR1 LNHDA, CDR2 SQIVND (reference sequence). The V end lost 7 bases, the J end lost 2 bases, and 20 bases lay between the germline ends. This CDR3 reads CASKKGLEGSNTEAFF. The DNA for the CDR3 is TGTGCCAGTAAGAAAGGTCTTGAGGGGTCTAACACTGAAGCTTTCTTT.

Only a few counts were recorded for this clone. The chain joins TRBV4-2 to TRBJ2-7; TRBD2 might be the D (5 bases). With 0 bases removed from V and 2 bases from J, the gap between germline ends came to 11 bases. This CDR3 is 15 amino acids long. The germline V gene has CDR1 LGHNA and CDR2 YNFKEQ. The CDR3 DNA follows: TGTGCCAGCAGCCAAGATCTGGGAGACACCTACGAGCAGTACTTC. The encoded protein is CASSQDLGDTYEQYF.

The CDR3 DNA is TGTGCCAGCAGGTCCCGACAGAGTATGGGCAATCAGCCCCAGCATTTT. Its translation: CASRSRQSMGNQPQHF. The chain is built from TRBV2 and TRBJ1-5; D is possibly TRBD1 (5 bases). This CDR3 region has 16 residues. V lost 6 bases and J lost 2, with 17 bases in between. From germline, CDR1 is SNHLY and CDR2 FYNNEI.

This chain joins TRBV21-1 and TRBJ1-5; TRBD1, as called in the table, went unchecked against the DNA. TRBV21-1 is flagged as a pseudogene. This CDR3 has 18 residues. The CDR3 region is CASSKATRDRGSNQPQHF. The CDR3 DNA is TGTGCCAGCAGCAAGGCTACTCGGGACAGGGGGAGCAATCAGCCCCAGCATTTT.

The table lists this clone with a count of one. The rearrangement links TRBV4-2 to TRBJ1-6, with a weak D call TRBD1 (6 bases). V was shortened by 5 bases and J by 9 bases, with 17 bases between the two germline ends. The CDR3 has 15 amino acids. Germline V gives CDR1 LGHNA, CDR2 YNFKEQ. CDR3 amino acids: CASSTQTGLGSPLHF. The CDR3 DNA sequence: TGTGCCAGCAGCACCCAGACAGGCCTAGGTTCACCCCTCCACTTT.

V is TRBV5-6 and J is TRBJ2-3; a weak D match, TRBD1 (6 bases). This CDR3 comprises 12 residues. Deletions cut 6 bases from V and 7 bases from J, with 12 bases between. From germline, CDR1 is SGHDT and CDR2 YYEEEE. The CDR3 region is CASTQGPNTQYF. The CDR3 nucleotides read TGTGCCAGCACCCAGGGGCCGAATACGCAGTATTTT.

V gene TRBV27 combines with J gene TRBJ1-6; tentative D call: TRBD1 (6 bases). Trimming stripped 7 bases from V and 10 bases from J, with 26 bases between. This CDR3 contains 17 residues. From germline, CDR1 is MNHEY and CDR2 SMNVEV (reference sequence). This chain's CDR3 is CASTPLTQGMSFSPLHF. CDR3 DNA: TGTGCCAGCACTCCCCTCACACAGGGAATGAGTTTCTCACCCCTCCACTTT.

This clone was seen only once. The chain recombines TRBV7-9 with TRBJ1-2; D not resolved. This CDR3 region has 15 residues. Germline V gives CDR1 SEHNR, CDR2 FQNEAQ (reference sequence). The V gene lost 2 bases and the J gene lost 2 bases, with 12 bases spanning the gap. The CDR3 bases are TGTGCCAGCAGCTTAAGAGAATCCGGGAACTATGGCTACACCTTC. Its translation: CASSLRESGNYGYTF.

The rearrangement joins TRBV27 to TRBJ1-1, with D perhaps matching TRBD1 (6 bases). V shed 4 bases and J shed 4 bases, with 10 bases lying between them. The CDR3 has 13 amino acids. The germline V gene encodes CDR1 MNHEY and CDR2 SMNVEV (reference sequence). The CDR3 DNA reads TGTGCCAGCAGTTCCTTAGGGGGCACTGAAGCTTTCTTT. The encoded protein is CASSSLGGTEAFF.

CDR3 protein: CATMDRGNTDEQFF. The DNA for the CDR3 is TGTGCCACAATGGACAGGGGGAATACGGATGAGCAGTTCTTC. V is TRBV19 and J is TRBJ2-1, with TRBD1 matching over 10 bases. The germline V gene has CDR1 LNHDA and CDR2 SQIVND (reference sequence). V lost 10 bases to trimming and J lost 8 bases; unmatched junction nucleotides: 11. This CDR3 is 14 amino acids long.

The chain has TRBV7-9 and TRBJ1-5; possible D gene TRBD1, 5 bases. Trimming removed 8 bases from V and 0 bases from J, with 14 bases in between. This CDR3 contains 15 residues. Germline CDR1 is SEHNR and CDR2 is FQNEAQ (reference sequence). The CDR3 coding sequence is TGTGCCAGCGGAGACAGTCGACATAGCAATCAGCCCCAGCATTTT. Translating it yields CASGDSRHSNQPQHF.

This clone was observed a single time. The chain uses TRBV30 and TRBJ1-2; TRBD1 matches 7 bases. This CDR3 is built from 12 residues. V shed 4 bases, J shed 6 bases, and the junction held 5 bases outside the gene matches. Germline V gives CDR1 GTSNPN, CDR2 SVGIG (reference sequence). The chain's CDR3 is CAWTDQGDGYTF. DNA for the CDR3: TGTGCCTGGACCGATCAGGGGGATGGCTACACCTTC.

This clone was seen just once. The chain is built from TRBV14 and TRBJ2-1; 9 bases map to TRBD2. Germline CDR1 and CDR2: SGHDN and FVKESK. The CDR3 consists of 15 residues. Losses at the gene ends were 6 bases for V and 2 bases for J; bases not matched to a gene: 5. The CDR3 bases are TGTGCCAGCAGTTTAGCGGGGGTCACCTACAATGAGCAGTTCTTC. It translates to CASSLAGVTYNEQFF.

The chain recombines TRBV13 with TRBJ2-7, with 8 bases matching TRBD2. The CDR3 extends over 16 amino acids. V was clipped by 4 bases and J by 6 bases; unmatched bases: 14. The germline gives CDR1 PRHDT, CDR2 FYEKMQ (reference sequence). DNA for the CDR3: TGTGCCAGCAGCTCTGCGAATCGTCCGGGGGGGCTCGAGCAGTACTTC. Its translation is CASSSANRPGGLEQYF.

This sequence joins TRBV11-2 and TRBJ1-3, with TRBD1 matching 7 bases. This CDR3 comprises 14 residues. The V gene's germline CDR1 is SGHAT and CDR2 FQNNGV. The V and J ends lost 5 bases and 0 bases, in that order; junction bases with no gene match: 1. CDR3 nucleotide sequence: TGTGCCAGCAGCGGACAGGTCTCTGGAAACACCATATATTTT. It translates to CASSGQVSGNTIYF.

V and J are TRBV11-2 and TRBJ1-4, with 10 bases lining up with TRBD1. The CDR3 has 16 amino acids. The V segment lost 5 bases and the J segment 8 bases; nucleotides outside the gene matches: 11. CDR1 and CDR2 from the germline V gene are SGHAT and FQNNGV. In nucleotides, the CDR3 is TGTGCCAGCAGCCCGAGATTGGGGACAGGGGACGAAAAACTGTTTTTT. Amino acids: CASSPRLGTGDEKLFF. Variable domain in full (rest from reference TRBV11-2 and TRBJ1-4): EAGVAQSPRYKIIEKRQSVAFWCNPISGHATLYWYQQILGQGPKLLIQFQNNGVVDDSQLPKDRFSAERLKGVDSTLKIQPAKLEDSAVYLCASSPRLGTGDEKLFFGSGTQLSVL.